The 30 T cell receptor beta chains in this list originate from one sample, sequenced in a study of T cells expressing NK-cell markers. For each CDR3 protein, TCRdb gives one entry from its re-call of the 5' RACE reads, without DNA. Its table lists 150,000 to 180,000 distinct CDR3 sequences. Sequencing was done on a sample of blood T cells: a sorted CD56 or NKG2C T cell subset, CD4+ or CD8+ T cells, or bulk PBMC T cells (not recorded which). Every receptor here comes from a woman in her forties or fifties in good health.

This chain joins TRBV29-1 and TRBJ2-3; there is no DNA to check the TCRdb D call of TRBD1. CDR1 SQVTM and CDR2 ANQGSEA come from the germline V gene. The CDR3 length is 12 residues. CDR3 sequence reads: CSVGIPPDTQYF.

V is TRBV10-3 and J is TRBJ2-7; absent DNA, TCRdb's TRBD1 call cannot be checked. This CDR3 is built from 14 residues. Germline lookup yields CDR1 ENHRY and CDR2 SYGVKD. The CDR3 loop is CAISEGRGEDEQYF.

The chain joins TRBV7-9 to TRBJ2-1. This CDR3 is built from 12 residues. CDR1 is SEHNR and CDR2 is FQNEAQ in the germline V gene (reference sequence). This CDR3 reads CASSYYRDEQFF.

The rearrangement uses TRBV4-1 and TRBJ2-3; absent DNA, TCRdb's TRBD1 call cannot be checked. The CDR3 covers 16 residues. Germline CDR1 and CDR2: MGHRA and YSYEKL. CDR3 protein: CASSPLVARSTDTQYF.

CDR3 amino acids: CASKLLGADPNYGYTF. This chain uses TRBV27 with TRBJ1-2; TCRdb calls TRBD1, which cannot be checked without DNA. This CDR3 is 16 amino acids long. Germline CDR1 MNHEY, CDR2 SMNVEV (reference sequence).

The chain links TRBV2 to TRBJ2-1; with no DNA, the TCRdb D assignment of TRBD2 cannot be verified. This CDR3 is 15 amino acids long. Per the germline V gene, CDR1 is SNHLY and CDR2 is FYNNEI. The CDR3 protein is CASITSGRAGNEQFF.

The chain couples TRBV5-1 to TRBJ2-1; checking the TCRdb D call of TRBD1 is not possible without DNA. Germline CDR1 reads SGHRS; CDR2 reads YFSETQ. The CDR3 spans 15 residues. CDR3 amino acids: CASSFGQGVKGEQFF.

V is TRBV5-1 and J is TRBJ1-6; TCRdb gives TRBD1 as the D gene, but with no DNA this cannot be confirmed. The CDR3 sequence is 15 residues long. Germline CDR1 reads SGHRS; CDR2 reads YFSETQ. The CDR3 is CASSLEAGAVSPLHF.

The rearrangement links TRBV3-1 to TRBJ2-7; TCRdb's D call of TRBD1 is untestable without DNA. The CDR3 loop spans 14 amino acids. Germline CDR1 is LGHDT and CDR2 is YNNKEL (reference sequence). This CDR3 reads CASSQGSTAYEQYF.

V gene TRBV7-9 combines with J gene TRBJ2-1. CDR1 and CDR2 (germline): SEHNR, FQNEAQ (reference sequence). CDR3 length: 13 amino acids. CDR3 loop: CASSVVPNNEQFF.

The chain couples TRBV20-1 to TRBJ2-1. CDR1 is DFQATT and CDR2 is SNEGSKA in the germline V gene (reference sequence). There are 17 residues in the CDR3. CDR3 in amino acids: CSARQEYPISSYNEQFF.

The CDR3 loop reads CASSSQDSYEQYF. The rearrangement links TRBV5-1 to TRBJ2-7. Germline-derived CDR1 and CDR2 are SGHRS and YFSETQ. This CDR3 is built from 13 residues.

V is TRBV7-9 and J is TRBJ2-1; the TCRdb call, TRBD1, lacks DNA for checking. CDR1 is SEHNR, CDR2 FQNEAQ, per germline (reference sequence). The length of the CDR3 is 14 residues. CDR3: CASSKGTANNEQFF.

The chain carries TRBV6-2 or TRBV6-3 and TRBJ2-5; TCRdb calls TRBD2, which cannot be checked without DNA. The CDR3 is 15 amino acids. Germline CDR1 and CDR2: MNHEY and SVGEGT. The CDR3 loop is CASSPTGPPQETQYF.

CDR3 residues: CASSQWGPTDTQYF. The chain couples TRBV4-1 to TRBJ2-3; TCRdb reports TRBD1, a call that lacks DNA to check it against. Germline V CDR1 and CDR2: MGHRA, YSYEKL. The CDR3 sequence is 14 residues long.

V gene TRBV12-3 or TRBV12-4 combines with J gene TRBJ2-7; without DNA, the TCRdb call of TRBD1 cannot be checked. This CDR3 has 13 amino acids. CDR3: CASSTGPGSEQYF.

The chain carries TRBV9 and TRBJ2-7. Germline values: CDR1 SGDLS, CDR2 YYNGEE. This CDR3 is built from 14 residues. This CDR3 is CASSEYGSPYEQYF.

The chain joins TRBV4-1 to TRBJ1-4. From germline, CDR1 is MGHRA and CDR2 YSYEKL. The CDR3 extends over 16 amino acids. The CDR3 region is CASSQDGAGRNEKLFF.

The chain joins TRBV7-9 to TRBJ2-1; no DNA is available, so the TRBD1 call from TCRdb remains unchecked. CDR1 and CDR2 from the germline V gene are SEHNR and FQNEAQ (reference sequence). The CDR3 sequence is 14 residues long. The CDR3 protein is CASSFPLGYNEQFF.

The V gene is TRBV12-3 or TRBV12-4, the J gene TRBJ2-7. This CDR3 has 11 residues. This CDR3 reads CASSVTNEQYF.

The CDR3 spells CAISESVTNTGELFF. The genes are TRBV10-3 and TRBJ2-2. This CDR3 has 15 residues. Germline CDR1 reads ENHRY; CDR2 reads SYGVKD.

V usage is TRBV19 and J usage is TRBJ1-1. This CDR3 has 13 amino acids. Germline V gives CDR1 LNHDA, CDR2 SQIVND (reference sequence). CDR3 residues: CASSSSLVGEAFF.

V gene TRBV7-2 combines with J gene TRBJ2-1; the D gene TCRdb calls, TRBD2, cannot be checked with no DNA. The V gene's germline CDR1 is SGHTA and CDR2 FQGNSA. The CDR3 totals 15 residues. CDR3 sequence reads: CASSLMAGGPWEQFF. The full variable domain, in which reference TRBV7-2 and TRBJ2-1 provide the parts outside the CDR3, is GAGVSQSPSNKVTEKGKDVELRCDPISGHTALYWYRQSLGQGLEFLIYFQGNSAPDKSGLPSDRFSAERTGGSVSTLTIQRTQQEDSAVYLCASSLMAGGPWEQFFGPGTRLTVL.

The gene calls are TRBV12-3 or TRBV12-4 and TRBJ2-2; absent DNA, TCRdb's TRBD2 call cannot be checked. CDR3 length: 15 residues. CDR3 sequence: CASRGLAPNTGELFF.

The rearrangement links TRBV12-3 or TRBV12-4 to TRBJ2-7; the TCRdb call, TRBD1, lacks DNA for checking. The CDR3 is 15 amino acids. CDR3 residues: CASSLWGQDTYEQYF.

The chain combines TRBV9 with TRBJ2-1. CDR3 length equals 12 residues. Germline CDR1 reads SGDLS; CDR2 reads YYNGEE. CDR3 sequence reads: CASSVTSNEQFF.

CDR3: CASSSLAYNQPQHF. V is TRBV7-2 and J is TRBJ1-5. Germline V gene sequence: CDR1 SGHTA, CDR2 FQGNSA. CDR3 size: 14 residues. Combining the CDR3 with reference TRBV7-2 and TRBJ1-5 gives the whole variable domain GAGVSQSPSNKVTEKGKDVELRCDPISGHTALYWYRQSLGQGLEFLIYFQGNSAPDKSGLPSDRFSAERTGGSVSTLTIQRTQQEDSAVYLCASSSLAYNQPQHFGDGTRLSIL.

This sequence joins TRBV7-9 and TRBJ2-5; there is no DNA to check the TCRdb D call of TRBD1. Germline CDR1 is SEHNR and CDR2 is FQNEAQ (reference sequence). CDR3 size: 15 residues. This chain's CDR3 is CASSLQDSLKETQYF.

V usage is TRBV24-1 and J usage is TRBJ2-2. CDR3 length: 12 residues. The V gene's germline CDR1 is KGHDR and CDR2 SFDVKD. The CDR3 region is CATKLGTGELFF.

The CDR3 is CASRDQPPKDYQETQYF. The chain employs TRBV6-5 and TRBJ2-5; TCRdb outputs TRBD1, but without DNA this stays unchecked. The CDR3 has 17 amino acids. Germline V CDR1 and CDR2: MNHEY, SVGAGI.